The 24 T cell receptor beta chains below were found in one sample sequenced in a study of blood T cells in healthy people across ages. Combining a sample-barcoded 5' primer with a J-beta primer mix, a second PCR ran for roughly 7 to 11 cycles. TCRdb itself ran the 5' RACE reads through MiXCR, one entry per CDR3 protein. The profile shows about 930,000 distinct CDR3 sequences, just under 30% of them singletons. The same specimen was also included in a second study, on T cells of mothers and their children.

The sequencing input was blood. These receptors all come from a woman in her 40s in good health.

The V call is TRBV29-1, the J call TRBJ1-1; no reliable D call. The V end was cut by 7 bases, the J end by 0 bases, with 12 bases between. Germline lookup yields CDR1 SQVTM and CDR2 ANQGSEA. The CDR3 extends over 13 amino acids. Written as DNA, the CDR3 is TGCAGCGCCCGGGCGGGGATGAACACTGAAGCTTTCTTT. Protein sequence: CSARAGMNTEAFF.

The chain combines TRBV6-2 or TRBV6-3 with TRBJ2-7; no definite D call. In germline, CDR1 is MNHEY, CDR2 SVGEGT. Trimming cost V 2 bases and J 4 bases, with 9 bases left between them. This CDR3 comprises 13 residues. The CDR3 here is CASSYAPAYEQYF. The CDR3 DNA is TGTGCCAGCAGTTACGCGCCGGCGTACGAGCAGTACTTC.

This clonotype was counted only a few times. The chain recombines TRBV12-3 or TRBV12-4 with TRBJ1-2, with D maybe TRBD1 (5 bases). Trimming pared 7 bases from V and 2 bases from J, leaving 11 bases between. The CDR3 runs to 13 residues. The CDR3 spells CASKGTVNYGYTF. In DNA form, the CDR3 reads TGTGCCAGCAAAGGGACGGTGAACTATGGCTACACCTTC.

The V call is TRBV7-2, the J call TRBJ1-2; D is uncertain. With 5 bases removed from V and 2 bases from J, the gap between germline ends came to 15 bases. The germline V gene has CDR1 SGHTA and CDR2 FQGNSA. This CDR3 comprises 15 residues. The CDR3 is CTSSRVLEGNYGYTF. The CDR3 bases are TGTACCAGCAGCCGGGTTTTGGAGGGCAACTATGGCTACACCTTC.

The J gene is TRBJ1-1, the V gene TRBV7-8; D is ambiguous. V lost 3 bases to trimming and J lost 4 bases, with 9 bases between them. This CDR3 region has 13 residues. CDR1 and CDR2 (germline): SGHVS, FQNEAQ. CDR3 sequence (DNA): TGTGCCAGCAGCTTTTCTCAGTTCACTGAAGCTTTCTTT. It is translated as CASSFSQFTEAFF.

The CDR3 nucleotides are TGTGCCTGTATAAGTGTGAATGAAGCTTTCTTT. It specifies CACISVNEAFF. The V call is TRBV12-3 or TRBV12-4, the J call TRBJ1-1; D not certain. V was pared by 11 bases and J by 7 bases, with 14 bases between. This CDR3 is built from 11 residues.

This clonotype was counted a few times. A much bigger clone sits one base away, suggesting this may be a read error. This rearrangement joins TRBV7-3 to TRBJ2-7; D may be TRBD2 (6 bases). Germline loops: CDR1 SGHTA, CDR2 FQGTGA. The CDR3 extends over 14 amino acids. The CDR3 nucleotides are TGTGTCAGCAGCTTAGGAGGTAGCGGTTACGAGCAGTACTTC. As protein: CVSSLGGSGYEQYF. The complete variable domain, with remaining parts taken from reference TRBV7-3 and TRBJ2-7, reads GAGVSQTPSNKVTEKGKYVELRCDPISGHTALYWYRQSLGQGPEFLIYFQGTGAADDSGLPNDRFFAVRPEGSVSTLKIQRTERGDSAVYLCVSSLGGSGYEQYFGPGTRLTVT.

At least ten counts were recorded for this clonotype. The CDR3: CASSFGDRRNTEAFF. CDR3 nucleotide sequence: TGTGCCAGCAGCTTTGGGGACAGAAGGAACACTGAAGCTTTCTTT. The chain employs TRBV7-2 and TRBJ1-1; TRBD1 matches 7 bases. V lost 3 bases and J lost 1; bases outside the gene matches: 5. The germline gives CDR1 SGHTA, CDR2 FQGNSA. CDR3 length: 15 amino acids.

In this sample, this clonotype turned up a few times. The chain links TRBV6-2 or TRBV6-3 to TRBJ2-7; 13 nucleotides match TRBD2. The V gene's germline CDR1 is MNHEY and CDR2 SVGEGT. Unmatched junction bases numbered 5, after V lost 0 bases and J lost 0 bases. This CDR3 region has 18 residues. CDR3 in DNA: TGTGCCAGCAGTTACTCGCCGGGACTAGCGGGGAGCTCCTACGAGCAGTACTTC. It yields the protein CASSYSPGLAGSSYEQYF.

This clonotype was found once. Compared with germline, one end of the junction differs, possibly owing to a read error. V gene TRBV20-1 combines with J gene TRBJ2-1, with 8 nucleotides matching TRBD1. The J call may not be correct, given that the DNA end is closer to TRBJ2-7. Germline V gene data show CDR1 as DFQATT and CDR2 as SNEGSKA (reference sequence). The CDR3 runs to 15 residues. The CDR3 region has the DNA TGCAGCGCTAGAGATCCGCAGGGGGCTAGCTACGAGCAGTACTTC. Its translation: CSARDPQGASYEQYF.

V and J are TRBV6-6 and TRBJ2-1, with a weak D call TRBD1 (6 bases). V shed 5 bases and J shed 10 bases, with 21 bases lying between them. The CDR3 runs 15 residues. Per the germline V gene, CDR1 is MNHNY and CDR2 is SVGAGI (reference sequence). The chain's CDR3 is CASSTTGVPSYEQFF. CDR3 nucleotides: TGTGCCAGCAGTACGACAGGAGTGCCTTCCTACGAGCAGTTCTTC.

Concerning this clonotype: At one of its ends the junction is not consistent with the germline gene, which may arise from a read error. V gene TRBV6-5 combines with J gene TRBJ1-2, with D uncertain. This CDR3 region has 14 residues. Germline V CDR1 and CDR2: MNHEY, SVGAGI. This CDR3 is CASSYGVLGYDYTF. The CDR3 DNA follows: TGTGCCAGCAGTTACGGGGTTCTCGGCTATGACTACACCTTC.

This chain links TRBV28 with TRBJ2-4; TRBD2 matches 10 bases. The DNA end lines up better with TRBJ2-7; the J call may be wrong. This CDR3 is built from 14 residues. Germline CDR1 and CDR2: MDHEN and SYDVKM. The CDR3 protein is CASIPGLAFHEQYF. The CDR3 region has the DNA TGTGCCAGCATCCCGGGACTAGCGTTCCACGAGCAGTACTTC.

This clonotype showed up just a few times. The rearrangement uses TRBV11-1 and TRBJ2-5; 7 nucleotides line up with TRBD1. CDR1 SGHAT and CDR2 FQDESV come from the germline V gene (reference sequence). This CDR3 has 14 amino acids. J was trimmed by 5 bases and V by 5 bases; bases with no gene match: 8. The CDR3 nucleotides read TGTGCCAGCAGCCCCCGGGACAGTTCCGAGACCCAGTACTTC. Encoded protein: CASSPRDSSETQYF.

This clonotype was found many times. The chain couples TRBV9 to TRBJ2-7, with 7 bases matching TRBD1. CDR1 is SGDLS, CDR2 YYNGEE, per germline. The CDR3 has 15 residues. The junction had 4 bases not matched to a gene; V was cut back by 0 bases and J by 1 base. The CDR3 protein is CASSVGVDRSYEQYF. CDR3 DNA: TGTGCCAGCAGCGTAGGTGTGGACAGGTCCTACGAGCAGTACTTC.

The V and J genes are TRBV24-1 and TRBJ1-2; TRBD1 aligns across 9 bases. The germline CDR1 and CDR2 sequences are KGHDR and SFDVKD. V was pared by 3 bases and J by 6 bases, with 10 bases of the junction left unmatched. This CDR3 is 16 amino acids long. The CDR3 DNA sequence: TGTGCCACCAGTGATCCTCCGGGACAGGGAAGTGATGGCTACACCTTC. This gives the protein CATSDPPGQGSDGYTF.

This clonotype was counted a few times. V gene TRBV29-1 combines with J gene TRBJ1-1; 8 nucleotides line up with TRBD1. There are 14 residues in the CDR3. Germline CDR1 SQVTM, CDR2 ANQGSEA. V was pared by 3 bases and J by 0 bases, with 3 bases of the junction left unmatched. CDR3 sequence reads: CSVEWTGLNTEAFF. In nucleotides, the CDR3 is TGCAGCGTTGAGTGGACAGGGCTGAACACTGAAGCTTTCTTT.

This clonotype was recorded a few times. This rearrangement joins TRBV10-3 to TRBJ2-1; 12 nucleotides match TRBD2. The CDR3 has 13 residues. Germline V gives CDR1 ENHRY, CDR2 SYGVKD. Trimming took 8 bases from V and 12 from J; bases not matched to a gene: 8. The DNA for the CDR3 is TGTGCCATCGCCGCGACTAGCGGGGGATTGCAGTTCTTC. Translating gives CAIAATSGGLQFF.

The V gene is TRBV11-2, the J gene TRBJ1-2; D gene ambiguous. The CDR3 has 14 residues. The V gene's germline CDR1 is SGHAT and CDR2 FQNNGV. V gave up 4 bases and J gave up 1 base, with 10 bases separating them. CDR3 in DNA: TGTGCCAGCAGCTCTCTCCTGAGTAACTATGGCTACACCTTC. Residues: CASSSLLSNYGYTF.

The gene calls are TRBV27 and TRBJ1-1; possibly TRBD1 for D (6 bases). The CDR3 contains 14 residues. The germline V and J ends were trimmed by 5 bases and 6 bases, with 16 bases remaining between them. The germline V gene has CDR1 MNHEY and CDR2 SMNVEV (reference sequence). CDR3 DNA: TGTGCCAGCAGTACCCTGCCAGGGGATCCTGAAGCTTTCTTT. Translation gives CASSTLPGDPEAFF.

Remarks on this clonotype: A read error may account for a junction end that differs from germline. This chain connects TRBV7-2 to TRBJ1-6; TRBD1 might be the D (5 bases). The germline V gene encodes CDR1 SGHTA and CDR2 FQGNSA. CDR3 size: 15 residues. The CDR3 region has the DNA TGTGCCAGCGGCTTAGATTTGAGGACAAATTCACCCCTCCACTTT. Protein sequence: CASGLDLRTNSPLHF.

This clonotype showed up many times. The V call is TRBV28, the J call TRBJ2-1; no firm D call. Between the trimmed V and J ends, which lost 8 bases and 6 bases, there was a span of 11 bases. CDR1 is MDHEN, CDR2 SYDVKM, per germline. The CDR3 is 12 amino acids. For the CDR3, the DNA is TGTGCCAGCCTTAGGATCGGCAATGAGCAGTTCTTC. Residues: CASLRIGNEQFF.

This chain uses TRBV7-2 with TRBJ2-7, with 7 bases identical to TRBD1. The CDR3 consists of 15 residues. Germline V gives CDR1 SGHTA, CDR2 FQGNSA. The J segment lost 1 base and the V segment lost 3 bases, leaving 6 bases of the junction unmatched. In DNA form, the CDR3 reads TGTGCCAGCAGCTTCACACCGGGACAGTCCTACGAGCAGTACTTC. Its protein is CASSFTPGQSYEQYF. Drawing the rest from reference TRBV7-2 and TRBJ2-7, the complete variable domain is GAGVSQSPSNKVTEKGKDVELRCDPISGHTALYWYRQSLGQGLEFLIYFQGNSAPDKSGLPSDRFSAERTGGSVSTLTIQRTQQEDSAVYLCASSFTPGQSYEQYFGPGTRLTVT.

This clonotype has a count of ten or more. The V gene is TRBV7-3, the J gene TRBJ1-1; 8 bases fit TRBD1. The CDR3 is made up of 13 amino acids. The germline CDR1 and CDR2 sequences are SGHTA and FQGTGA. The V and J ends lost 5 bases and 6 bases, in that order; junction bases with no gene match: 5. In DNA, the CDR3 is TGTGCCAGCAGCCCGGACAGGGAGGCTGAAGCTTTCTTT. This translates into CASSPDREAEAFF.